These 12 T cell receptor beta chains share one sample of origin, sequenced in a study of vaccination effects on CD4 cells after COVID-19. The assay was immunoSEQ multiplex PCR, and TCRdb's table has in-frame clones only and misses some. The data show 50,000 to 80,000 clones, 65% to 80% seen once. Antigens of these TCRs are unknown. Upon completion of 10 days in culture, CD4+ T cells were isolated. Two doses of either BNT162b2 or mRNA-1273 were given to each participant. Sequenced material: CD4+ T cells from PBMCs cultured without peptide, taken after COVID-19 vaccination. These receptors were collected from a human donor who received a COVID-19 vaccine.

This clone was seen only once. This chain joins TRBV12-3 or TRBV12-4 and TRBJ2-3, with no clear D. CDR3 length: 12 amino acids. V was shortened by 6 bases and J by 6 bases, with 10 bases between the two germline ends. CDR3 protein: CASSLLPDTQYF. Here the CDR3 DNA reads TGTGCCAGCAGCCTCCTCCCGGATACGCAGTATTTT.

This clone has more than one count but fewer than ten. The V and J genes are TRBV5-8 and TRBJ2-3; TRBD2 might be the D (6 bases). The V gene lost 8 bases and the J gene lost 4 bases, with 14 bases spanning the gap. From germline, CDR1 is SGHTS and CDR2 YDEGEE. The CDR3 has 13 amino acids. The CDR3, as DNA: TGTGCCAGTCCCGGGCGGGGCGCAGATACGCAGTATTTT. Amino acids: CASPGRGADTQYF.

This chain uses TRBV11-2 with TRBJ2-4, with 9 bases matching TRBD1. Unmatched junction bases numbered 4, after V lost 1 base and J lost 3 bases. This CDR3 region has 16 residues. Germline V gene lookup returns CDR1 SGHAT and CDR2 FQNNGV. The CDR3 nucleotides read TGTGCCAGCAGCTTAGGGACAGGGGCTGGCAAAAACATTCAGTACTTC. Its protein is CASSLGTGAGKNIQYF.

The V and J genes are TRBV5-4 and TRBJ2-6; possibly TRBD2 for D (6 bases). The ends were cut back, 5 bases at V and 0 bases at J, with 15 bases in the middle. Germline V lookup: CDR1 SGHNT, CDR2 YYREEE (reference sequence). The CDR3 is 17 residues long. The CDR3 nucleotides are TGTGCCAGCAGGCCTGGCGGGGCCCGCTCTGGGGCCAACGTCCTGACTTTC. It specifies CASRPGGARSGANVLTF.

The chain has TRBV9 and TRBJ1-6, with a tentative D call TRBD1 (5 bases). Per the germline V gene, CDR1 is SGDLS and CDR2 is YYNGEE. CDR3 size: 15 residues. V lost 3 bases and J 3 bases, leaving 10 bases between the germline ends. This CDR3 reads CASSATGGYNSPLHF. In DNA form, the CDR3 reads TGTGCCAGCAGCGCCACCGGGGGCTATAATTCACCCCTCCACTTT.

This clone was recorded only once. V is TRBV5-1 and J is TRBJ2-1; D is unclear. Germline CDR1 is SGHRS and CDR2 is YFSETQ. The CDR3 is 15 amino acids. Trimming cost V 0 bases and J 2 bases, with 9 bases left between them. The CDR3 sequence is CASSLASVTYNEQFF. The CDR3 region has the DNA TGCGCCAGCAGCTTGGCGTCCGTAACCTACAATGAGCAGTTCTTC. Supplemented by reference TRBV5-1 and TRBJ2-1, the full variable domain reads KAGVTQTPRYLIKTRGQQVTLSCSPISGHRSVSWYQQTPGQGLQFLFEYFSETQRNKGNFPGRFSGRQFSNSRSEMNVSTLELGDSALYLCASSLASVTYNEQFFGPGTRLTVL.

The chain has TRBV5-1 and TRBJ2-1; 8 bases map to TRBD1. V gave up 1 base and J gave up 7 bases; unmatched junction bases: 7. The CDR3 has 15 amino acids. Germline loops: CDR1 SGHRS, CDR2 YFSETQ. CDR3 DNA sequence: TGCGCCAGCAGCTTGTCAGGGGGCGCTTGGAATGAGCAGTTCTTC. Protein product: CASSLSGGAWNEQFF.

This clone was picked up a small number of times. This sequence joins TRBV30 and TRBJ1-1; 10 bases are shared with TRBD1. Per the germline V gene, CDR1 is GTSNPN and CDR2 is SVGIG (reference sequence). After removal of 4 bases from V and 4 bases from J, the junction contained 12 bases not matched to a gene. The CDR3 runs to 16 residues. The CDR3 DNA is TGTGCCTGGACAACTCCTGGGACAGGGGTGGGCACTGAAGCTTTCTTT. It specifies CAWTTPGTGVGTEAFF.

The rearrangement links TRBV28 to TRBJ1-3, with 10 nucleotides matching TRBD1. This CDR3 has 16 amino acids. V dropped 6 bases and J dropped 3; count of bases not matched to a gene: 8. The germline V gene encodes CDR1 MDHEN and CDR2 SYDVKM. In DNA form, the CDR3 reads TGTGCCAGCAGAACAACCGGGACAGGGGATGGAAACACCATATATTTT. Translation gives CASRTTGTGDGNTIYF.

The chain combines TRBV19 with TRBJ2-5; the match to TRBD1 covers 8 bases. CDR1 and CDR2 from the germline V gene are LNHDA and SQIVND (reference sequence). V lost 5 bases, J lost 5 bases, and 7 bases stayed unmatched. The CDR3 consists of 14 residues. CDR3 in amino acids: CASSPPGGGETQYF. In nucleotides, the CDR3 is TGTGCCAGTAGTCCGCCAGGGGGCGGTGAGACCCAGTACTTC.

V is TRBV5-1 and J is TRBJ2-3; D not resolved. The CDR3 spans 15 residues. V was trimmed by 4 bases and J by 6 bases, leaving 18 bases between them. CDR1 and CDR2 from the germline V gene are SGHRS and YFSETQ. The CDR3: CASSRSREPQDTQYF. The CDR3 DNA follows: TGCGCCAGCAGCCGCAGCAGAGAACCACAGGATACGCAGTATTTT.

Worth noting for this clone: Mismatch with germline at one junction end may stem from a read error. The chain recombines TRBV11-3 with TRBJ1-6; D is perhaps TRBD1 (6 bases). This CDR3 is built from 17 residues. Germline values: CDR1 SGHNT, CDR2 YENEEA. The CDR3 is CASSLEASQGANSPLHF. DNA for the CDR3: TGTGCCAGCAGCCTAGAGGCCTCACAGGGAGCTAATTCACCCCTCCACTTT.